What follows are 24 T cell receptor beta chains derived from one specimen sequenced in a study of blood T cell repertoires in COVID-19. Some clones are missing from TCRdb's copy, which holds only in-frame ones; the method was immunoSEQ multiplex PCR. This sample carries fewer than 250,000 clones, 87% of them seen once, and the ten largest clones take 2.5% to 3%. Source material: PBMCs or T cells enriched from blood (not recorded which). The receptors here all came from a woman aged 25 to 39 with acute COVID-19.

This clone has a single count. The CDR3 is CASSSVRQYPAEAFF. CDR3 DNA sequence: TGTGCCAGCAGCTCAGTCAGACAGTACCCCGCTGAAGCTTTCTTT. This chain links TRBV11-2 with TRBJ1-1, with D perhaps matching TRBD1 (5 bases). CDR1 and CDR2 from the germline V gene are SGHAT and FQNNGV. V lost 4 bases and J lost 6, with 18 bases in between. The CDR3 sequence is 15 residues long.

Only one count was recorded for this clone. V usage is TRBV7-9 and J usage is TRBJ2-2; D is possibly TRBD1 (5 bases). With 5 bases removed from V and 8 bases from J, the gap between germline ends came to 15 bases. CDR3 size: 14 residues. CDR1 and CDR2 from the germline V gene are SEHNR and FQNEAQ (reference sequence). The CDR3 protein is CASSPGHPRGELFF. The CDR3 coding sequence is TGTGCCAGCAGCCCAGGACATCCTAGGGGGGAGCTGTTTTTT.

This sequence joins TRBV3-1 (or the pseudogene TRBV3-2) and TRBJ2-7, with no clear D. CDR3 size: 13 residues. Trimming pared 0 bases from V and 4 bases from J, leaving 7 bases between. The germline gives CDR1 LGHDT, CDR2 YNNKEL (reference sequence). DNA of the CDR3: TGTGCCAGCAGCCAAGATAGAGAGTACGAGCAGTACTTC. Encoded protein: CASSQDREYEQYF.

This rearrangement joins TRBV18 to TRBJ2-1; TRBD2 matches at 10 bases. There are 14 residues in the CDR3. Germline V CDR1 and CDR2: KGHSH, LQKENI. Trimming at V came to 3 bases and at J to 9 bases, leaving 5 bases not matched to a gene. CDR3 in amino acids: CASSPSGGAGEQFF. In DNA form, the CDR3 reads TGTGCCAGCTCACCGAGCGGGGGGGCCGGTGAGCAGTTCTTC.

The chain joins TRBV19 to TRBJ2-1, with 9 positions matching TRBD2. The CDR3 is 17 amino acids. With 3 bases clipped from V and 4 bases from J, the junction kept 10 bases outside the gene matches. Per germline, CDR1 LNHDA and CDR2 SQIVND (reference sequence). For the CDR3, the DNA is TGTGCCAGTAGTATCCCGCCGGGGAGCGGGGGGTACAATGAGCAGTTCTTC. Amino acids: CASSIPPGSGGYNEQFF.

This rearrangement joins TRBV4-3 to TRBJ2-1; 10 nucleotides line up with TRBD2. Germline CDR1 reads LGHNA; CDR2 reads YSLEER. The CDR3 covers 17 residues. The junction had 5 bases not matched to a gene; V was cut back by 0 bases and J by 3 bases. This CDR3 is CASSQDPTSGVYNEQFF. In nucleotides, the CDR3 is TGCGCCAGCAGCCAAGATCCCACTAGCGGGGTCTACAATGAGCAGTTCTTC.

The rearrangement uses TRBV6-5 and TRBJ2-2; D remains unclear. Germline CDR1 and CDR2: MNHEY and SVGAGI. This CDR3 comprises 15 residues. V shed 5 bases and J shed 1 base, with 11 bases lying between them. The CDR3 DNA reads as TGTGCCAGCAGTCTTCAGACTGTGAACACCGGGGAGCTGTTTTTT. Protein: CASSLQTVNTGELFF.

This chain uses TRBV27 with TRBJ2-5; D gene uncertain. Trimming pared 3 bases from V and 2 bases from J, leaving 7 bases between. Germline V gives CDR1 MNHEY, CDR2 SMNVEV (reference sequence). The CDR3 sequence is 13 residues long. This CDR3 is CASSLRQQETQYF. The CDR3 bases are TGTGCCAGCAGTTTGAGGCAGCAAGAGACCCAGTACTTC.

The V gene is TRBV6-5, the J gene TRBJ2-5; 8 bases are a match to TRBD1. This CDR3 region has 15 residues. Germline V lookup: CDR1 MNHEY, CDR2 SVGAGI. V was pared by 5 bases and J by 4 bases, with 9 bases of the junction left unmatched. Here the CDR3 DNA reads TGTGCCAGCAGTCAGCAGGGGGCGCCCCCAGAGACCCAGTACTTC. This translates into CASSQQGAPPETQYF.

This chain links TRBV5-1 with TRBJ1-2, with D possibly matching TRBD1 (5 bases). The CDR3 runs to 15 residues. Germline lookup yields CDR1 SGHRS and CDR2 YFSETQ. Between the trimmed V and J ends, which lost 4 bases and 4 bases, there was a span of 17 bases. This CDR3 is CASSPGTSNFYGYTF. The CDR3 DNA reads TGCGCCAGCAGCCCAGGGACTTCCAACTTCTATGGCTACACCTTC.

The chain joins TRBV3-1 (or the pseudogene TRBV3-2) to TRBJ2-1, with D tentatively TRBD2 (5 bases). Trimming removed 0 bases at V and 6 bases at J, with 18 bases between. Per the germline V gene, CDR1 is LGHDT and CDR2 is YNNKEL (reference sequence). This CDR3 comprises 17 residues. The CDR3 is CASSQEWTGIFPNEQFF. DNA of the CDR3: TGTGCCAGCAGCCAAGAGTGGACGGGGATCTTTCCCAATGAGCAGTTCTTC.

This clone was observed a handful of times. The chain couples TRBV19 to TRBJ1-1; D possibly corresponds to TRBD1 (6 bases). Germline V lookup: CDR1 LNHDA, CDR2 SQIVND (reference sequence). Trimming removed 3 bases at V and 0 bases at J, with 8 bases between. This CDR3 has 14 amino acids. In DNA form, the CDR3 reads TGTGCCAGTAGTATGTGGGACATGAACACTGAAGCTTTCTTT. Translating it yields CASSMWDMNTEAFF.

The V and J genes are TRBV5-1 and TRBJ1-2; possibly TRBD1 for D (5 bases). Germline V gene sequence: CDR1 SGHRS, CDR2 YFSETQ. The CDR3 sequence is 16 residues long. V was cut by 0 bases and J by 0 bases, with 12 bases left in between. The CDR3 here is CASSLGQLRTNYGYTF. The CDR3 DNA is TGCGCCAGCAGCTTGGGACAGTTGAGAACTAACTATGGCTACACCTTC.

This chain connects TRBV29-1 to TRBJ2-1, with D perhaps TRBD1 (5 bases). CDR1 is SQVTM and CDR2 is ANQGSEA in the germline V gene. CDR3 size: 11 residues. V was pared by 6 bases and J by 4 bases, with 7 bases between. CDR3 sequence reads: CSVHRYNEQFF. The CDR3 DNA reads TGCAGCGTCCACAGGTACAATGAGCAGTTCTTC.

In DNA form, the CDR3 reads TGCGCCAGCAGCTTGGGACAGGGGGCCGATGGCTACACCTTC. It specifies CASSLGQGADGYTF. The chain joins TRBV5-1 to TRBJ1-2, with TRBD1 matching over 10 bases. The CDR3 sequence is 14 residues long. Per the germline V gene, CDR1 is SGHRS and CDR2 is YFSETQ. Germline trimming cut 0 bases from V and 6 bases from J; bases unmatched to any gene: 2.

The chain links TRBV5-1 to TRBJ1-4, with unresolved D. V lost 0 bases and J 10 bases, leaving 16 bases between the germline ends. This CDR3 has 15 residues. Germline loops: CDR1 SGHRS, CDR2 YFSETQ. CDR3 sequence (DNA): TGCGCCAGCAGCTTGGGAGTAAATGATAGAGGAAAACTGTTTTTT. This sequence encodes CASSLGVNDRGKLFF.

The rearrangement joins TRBV6-2 or TRBV6-3 to TRBJ1-1; D possibly corresponds to TRBD1 (5 bases). Between the trimmed V and J ends, which lost 2 bases and 1 base, there was a span of 11 bases. The germline gives CDR1 MNHEY, CDR2 SVGEGT. CDR3 length: 15 residues. The CDR3 protein is CASSYTGRANTEAFF. For the CDR3, the DNA is TGTGCCAGCAGTTACACGGGCAGGGCGAACACTGAAGCTTTCTTT.

This clone was seen only once. The gene calls are TRBV9 and TRBJ2-2; D not resolved. With 0 bases removed from V and 3 bases from J, the gap between germline ends came to 3 bases. Germline CDR1 is SGDLS and CDR2 is YYNGEE. The CDR3 extends over 13 amino acids. CDR3 coding DNA: TGTGCCAGCAGCGTAGGCGACACCGGGGAGCTGTTTTTT. The encoded protein is CASSVGDTGELFF.

This clone appeared a single time. J is TRBJ1-2 and V is TRBV10-3, with 8 bases aligning to TRBD1. This CDR3 is built from 14 residues. The germline CDR1 and CDR2 sequences are ENHRY and SYGVKD. The ends lost 6 bases at V and 2 bases at J; junction bases unmatched: 5. The CDR3 is CAISVQGANYGYTF. Here the CDR3 DNA reads TGTGCCATCAGCGTGCAGGGGGCGAACTATGGCTACACCTTC.

The chain is built from TRBV25-1 and TRBJ1-5, with D possibly matching TRBD1 (5 bases). This CDR3 has 16 amino acids. With 4 bases removed from V and 3 bases from J, the gap between germline ends came to 16 bases. CDR1 is MGHDK and CDR2 is SYGVNS in the germline V gene. CDR3 nucleotides: TGTGCCAGCAGTGGTGGGGACTGGGATAACAATCAGCCCCAGCATTTT. This codes for CASSGGDWDNNQPQHF.

This clone was seen just once. The V gene is TRBV5-8, the J gene TRBJ1-4; 9 bases agree with TRBD1. Germline assignment: CDR1 SGHTS and CDR2 YDEGEE. The CDR3 length is 15 residues. Germline trimming cut 4 bases from V and 5 bases from J; bases unmatched to any gene: 6. CDR3 sequence reads: CASSPDDRGNEKLFF. The CDR3 DNA reads as TGTGCCAGCAGCCCGGACGACAGGGGGAATGAAAAACTGTTTTTT.

The chain has TRBV10-3 and TRBJ1-1; 8 bases are a match to TRBD1. CDR1 and CDR2 from the germline V gene are ENHRY and SYGVKD. This CDR3 is built from 15 residues. The V and J ends lost 0 bases and 5 bases, in that order; junction bases with no gene match: 5. The CDR3 region has the DNA TGTGCCATCAGTGAGTCGCAGGGGGCCCGAACTGAAGCTTTCTTT. Amino acid sequence: CAISESQGARTEAFF.

This clone was picked up one time. CDR3 DNA sequence: TGTGCCAGCAAAAAGACAGGGAATAAGCAGTACTTC. Amino acids: CASKKTGNKQYF. The chain carries TRBV12-3 or TRBV12-4 and TRBJ2-7; the match to TRBD1 covers 7 bases. J was trimmed by 8 bases and V by 7 bases; bases with no gene match: 8. This CDR3 has 12 residues.

The chain carries TRBV7-8 and TRBJ2-1; the match to TRBD2 covers 7 bases. With V trimmed by 5 bases and J by 4 bases, 14 bases remained unmatched. Germline CDR1 SGHVS, CDR2 FQNEAQ. The CDR3 length is 17 residues. DNA of the CDR3: TGTGCCAGCAGCCGCACCTACCCTAGCGGAGATTACAATGAGCAGTTCTTC. Translation gives CASSRTYPSGDYNEQFF.